These T cell receptor beta chains were read from a single sample in a study of blood T cell repertoires in COVID-19. This table comes from immunoSEQ multiplex PCR, and its TCRdb copy is limited to in-frame clones, with some not included. The repertoire holds 150,000 to 200,000 clones, with approximately 84% as singletons. Material for sequencing was peripheral blood. The origin of the receptors is a young man with active or convalescent COVID-19. Both conserved end residues are part of each CDR3. D genes are given only for firm matches. The size entry is marked missing in some rows and otherwise reads once, few, many or a size class.

>NA|TRBV20-1|NA|TRBJ1-1
CSNQENTEAFF
TGCAGCAACCAGGAGAACACTGAAGCTTTCTTT
>NA|TRBV14|NA|TRBJ1-2
CASSQMTGPDSNYGYTF
TGTGCCAGCAGCCAGATGACAGGCCCTGATTCTAACTATGGCTACACCTTC
>NA|TRBV7-8|NA|TRBJ1-4
CASSLDSWTDTVEKLFF
TGTGCCAGCAGCTTAGACTCATGGACAGATACGGTTGAAAAACTGTTTTTT
>NA|TRBV7-8|NA|TRBJ1-2
CASSTGGGYGYTF
TGTGCCAGCAGCACGGGGGGTGGCTATGGCTACACCTTC
>TRBD2|TRBV27|once|TRBJ2-7
CASSSGGGNSYEQYF
TGTGCCAGCAGCAGTGGGGGGGGGAACTCCTACGAGCAGTACTTC
>NA|TRBV5-1|NA|TRBJ2-5
CASSLVSGPETQYF
TGCGCCAGCAGCTTGGTGTCAGGGCCCGAGACCCAGTACTTC
>NA|TRBV14|NA|TRBJ2-1
CASSPLLALSSYNEQFF
TGTGCCAGCAGCCCCCTCTTAGCGCTTAGCTCCTACAATGAGCAGTTCTTC
>NA|TRBV27|once|TRBJ2-7
CASSPAPQGKQYF
TGTGCCAGCAGTCCGGCCCCCCAGGGGAAGCAGTACTTC
>NA|TRBV28|NA|TRBJ2-2
CASILGQGKAGELFF
TGTGCCAGCATCTTAGGGCAGGGAAAAGCCGGGGAGCTGTTTTTT
>TRBD2|TRBV7-6|NA|TRBJ2-1
CASSSSGGGGRAYNEQFF
TGTGCCAGCAGCTCCTCCGGGGGAGGCGGGAGGGCCTACAATGAGCAGTTCTTC
>TRBD1|TRBV5-6|NA|TRBJ1-5
CASRRQGGNQPQHF
TGTGCCAGCAGGAGACAGGGGGGCAATCAGCCCCAGCATTTT
>TRBD1|TRBV24-1|NA|TRBJ1-1
CATSSRTGGNTEAFF
TGTGCCACCAGTTCCCGGACAGGCGGGAACACTGAAGCTTTCTTT
>TRBD1|TRBV11-2|NA|TRBJ1-6
CASKTGDRGLNSPLHF
TGTGCCAGCAAAACCGGGGACAGGGGTTTAAATTCACCCCTCCACTTT
>NA|TRBV6-2/TRBV6-3|NA|TRBJ2-3
CASSQQRGISTDTQYF
TGTGCCAGCAGTCAACAGAGGGGGATTAGCACAGATACGCAGTATTTT
>TRBD1|TRBV7-8|NA|TRBJ1-1
CASSLAFGKTGANTEAFF
TGTGCCAGCAGCTTAGCGTTCGGAAAGACAGGGGCGAACACTGAAGCTTTCTTT
>TRBD1|TRBV5-1|NA|TRBJ1-2
CASSLVQGANYGYTF
TGCGCCAGCAGCTTGGTGCAGGGGGCTAACTATGGCTACACCTTC
>NA|TRBV6-5|once|TRBJ2-7
CASSYSASTHEQYF
TGTGCCAGCAGTTACTCGGCTAGCACCCACGAGCAGTACTTC
>TRBD2|TRBV7-3|NA|TRBJ2-1
CASSPSGYPNNEQFF
TGTGCCAGCAGCCCTAGCGGGTACCCTAACAATGAGCAGTTCTTC
>NA|TRBV7-9|once|TRBJ1-6
CASNDPESPLHF
TGTGCCAGCAATGACCCGGAGTCACCCCTCCACTTT
>TRBD2|TRBV3-1/TRBV3-2|NA|TRBJ2-3
CASSPLGTSGGLSTDTQYF
TGTGCCAGCAGCCCGCTAGGGACTAGCGGGGGGCTAAGCACAGATACGCAGTATTTT
>NA|TRBV4-3|NA|TRBJ1-5
CASSQDVTAGQPQHF
TGCGCCAGCAGCCAAGACGTGACAGCGGGTCAGCCCCAGCATTTT
>TRBD1|TRBV14|NA|TRBJ1-2
CASSQDRGLSYGYTF
TGTGCCAGCAGCCAAGACAGGGGGCTGAGCTATGGCTACACCTTC
>TRBD2|TRBV7-2|NA|TRBJ2-1
CASSLSSTSGHNEQFF
TGTGCCAGCAGCTTGTCGTCCACTAGCGGGCACAATGAGCAGTTCTTC
>NA|TRBV7-8|NA|TRBJ1-5
CASSLVRGFTNQPQHF
TGTGCCAGCAGCTTAGTACGGGGATTTACCAATCAGCCCCAGCATTTT
>NA|TRBV27|NA|TRBJ2-1
CASSLDWSSYNEQFF
TGTGCCAGCAGTTTGGACTGGAGCTCCTACAATGAGCAGTTCTTC
>NA|TRBV5-4|NA|TRBJ2-5
CASSRQGNQETQYF
TGTGCCAGCAGCCGTCAGGGAAACCAAGAGACCCAGTACTTC
>NA|TRBV24-1|NA|TRBJ2-2
CATSDSRRRTGELFF
TGTGCCACCAGTGATTCGCGGAGACGTACCGGGGAGCTGTTTTTT
>NA|TRBV4-2|NA|TRBJ2-1
CASSQALSTLEQFF
TGTGCCAGCAGCCAAGCCCTGTCAACTCTTGAGCAGTTCTTC
>NA|TRBV3-1/TRBV3-2|NA|TRBJ1-2
CASSQVTGNYGYTF
TGTGCCAGCAGCCAAGTTACGGGGAACTATGGCTACACCTTC
>TRBD1|TRBV7-9|NA|TRBJ1-2
CASSQGTEAYDGYTF
TGTGCCAGCAGCCAAGGGACAGAAGCTTACGATGGCTACACCTTC
>NA|TRBV15|NA|TRBJ2-1
CATSSGLGGPYNEQFF
TGTGCCACCAGCAGTGGACTTGGGGGCCCCTACAATGAGCAGTTCTTC
>TRBD2|TRBV7-8|NA|TRBJ2-1
CASSLVAGGYNEQFF
TGTGCCAGCAGCTTAGTCGCGGGAGGTTACAATGAGCAGTTCTTC
>TRBD1|TRBV5-1|NA|TRBJ1-2
CASSLSQGADGYTF
TGCGCCAGCAGCTTGTCACAGGGGGCTGATGGCTACACCTTC
>TRBD1|TRBV4-1|NA|TRBJ2-1
CASSLDRASYNEQFF
TGCGCCAGCAGCTTAGACAGGGCCTCCTACAATGAGCAGTTCTTC
>NA|TRBV19|NA|TRBJ1-1
CASSRQLNTEAFF
TGTGCCAGTAGTAGGCAGTTGAACACTGAAGCTTTCTTT
>TRBD1|TRBV2|NA|TRBJ1-2
CASSPIRDSYGYTF
TGTGCCAGCAGCCCTATACGGGACAGCTATGGCTACACCTTC
>TRBD2|TRBV19|NA|TRBJ2-3
CASSWSGGSTDTQYF
TGTGCCAGCTCGTGGTCGGGGGGTAGCACAGATACGCAGTATTTT
>NA|TRBV5-1|NA|TRBJ2-1
CASSLVFRNEQFF
TGCGCCAGCAGCTTGGTATTTCGCAATGAGCAGTTCTTC
>NA|TRBV11-2|NA|TRBJ1-6
CASSWRSLRSSYNSPLHF
TGTGCCAGCAGCTGGCGTTCGCTACGGAGCTCCTATAATTCACCCCTCCACTTT
>NA|TRBV7-9|once|TRBJ1-5
CASSLGGVDQPQHF
TGTGCCAGCAGCTTAGGGGGCGTAGATCAGCCCCAGCATTTT
>TRBD1|TRBV29-1|NA|TRBJ2-4
CSVWDSQQYF
TGCAGCGTTTGGGACAGCCAGCAGTACTTC
>TRBD2|TRBV28|NA|TRBJ2-1
CASSQQRGSYNEQFF
TGTGCCAGCAGTCAGCAGCGGGGCTCCTACAATGAGCAGTTCTTC
>NA|TRBV15|many|TRBJ1-5
CATSRAGRSGNQPQHF
TGTGCCACCAGCAGGGCAGGGCGGTCGGGCAATCAGCCCCAGCATTTT
>TRBD2|TRBV28|once|TRBJ2-7
CASSQPGLALYEQYF
TGTGCCAGCAGCCAACCGGGACTAGCTCTATACGAGCAGTACTTC
>NA|TRBV18|NA|TRBJ2-1
CASSYDRKGADEQFF
TGTGCCAGCTCATACGACAGGAAAGGGGCGGATGAGCAGTTCTTC
>NA|TRBV13|once|TRBJ1-2
CASSPEAPNYGYTF
TGTGCCAGCAGCCCCGAGGCTCCTAACTATGGCTACACCTTC
>NA|TRBV28|NA|TRBJ2-7
CASRVPSESYEQYF
TGTGCCAGCAGGGTTCCTAGCGAATCCTACGAGCAGTACTTC
>TRBD1|TRBV30|few|TRBJ1-6
CAWSAETGGHSPLHF
TGTGCCTGGAGTGCTGAAACAGGGGGCCATTCACCCCTCCACTTT
>TRBD2|TRBV7-9|NA|TRBJ2-3
CASSPGLAGGRADTQYF
TGTGCCAGCAGCCCGGGACTAGCGGGGGGGAGGGCAGATACGCAGTATTTT
>TRBD1|TRBV7-2|few|TRBJ1-1
CATGQAEAFF
TGTGCCACGGGACAGGCGGAAGCTTTCTTT
>TRBD1|TRBV10-3|NA|TRBJ1-5
CATGQDRNQPQHF
TGTGCCACTGGACAGGACCGCAATCAGCCCCAGCATTTT
>NA|TRBV3-1/TRBV3-2|few|TRBJ1-2
CASSQNPGRGPYGYTF
TGTGCCAGCAGCCAAAATCCGGGGCGGGGGCCCTATGGCTACACCTTC
>TRBD2|TRBV9|once|TRBJ2-3
CASSADSGGASDTQYF
TGTGCCAGCAGCGCAGATAGCGGGGGGGCCTCAGATACGCAGTATTTT
>TRBD1|TRBV5-6|NA|TRBJ2-1
CASSLGQGMAYNDGQFF
TGTGCCAGCAGCTTGGGACAGGGGATGGCTTACAATGACGGGCAGTTCTTC
>NA|TRBV7-2|NA|TRBJ1-3
CASSLGGTSGNTIYF
TGTGCCAGCAGCTTAGGCGGGACCTCTGGAAACACCATATATTTT